Listed here are 5 T cell receptor beta chains from one sample, sequenced in a study of yellow fever vaccine responses in identical twins. TCRdb re-called the RT-PCR reads with MiXCR, one entry per CDR3 protein. The sample has 17,000 or so distinct CDR3 sequences; around three quarters are singletons. Material: T cells from blood (PBMCs), unsorted or a sorted subset (not recorded which), obtained before or after yellow fever vaccination (not recorded which). These receptor sequences come from a woman between 18 and 29 years old who received the yellow fever vaccine.

In this sample, this clonotype turned up once. The J gene is TRBJ2-5, the V gene TRBV15; D is unresolved. CDR1 is LNHNV, CDR2 YYDKDF, per germline (reference sequence). CDR3 length: 14 amino acids. Trimming left V 7 bases short and J 5 bases short, with 17 bases between. CDR3 DNA: TGTGCCACCAAAGCTGCCTGGTCGAGGGAGACCCAGTACTTC. The encoded protein is CATKAAWSRETQYF.

The CDR3 spells CASSPRTSAGGYTF. CDR3 DNA: TGTGCCAGCAGCCCCAGAACTTCGGCAGGGGGCTACACCTTC. The rearrangement links TRBV11-1 to TRBJ1-2; D perhaps matches TRBD1 (5 bases). The CDR3 has 14 amino acids. Germline V gene sequence: CDR1 SGHAT, CDR2 FQDESV (reference sequence). The ends were cut back, 5 bases at V and 8 bases at J, with 18 bases in the middle.

The rearrangement uses TRBV10-3 and TRBJ1-2, with TRBD1 identical over 8 bases. Germline V gene data show CDR1 as ENHRY and CDR2 as SYGVKD. V shed 1 base and J 6 bases; nucleotides not matched to a gene: 7. The CDR3 consists of 15 residues. The CDR3 here is CAISEYGTGVDGYTF. CDR3 sequence (DNA): TGTGCCATCAGTGAGTACGGGACAGGTGTGGATGGCTACACCTTC.

V is TRBV28 and J is TRBJ2-7, with D perhaps matching TRBD1 (6 bases). Germline V CDR1 and CDR2: MDHEN, SYDVKM. The CDR3 sequence is 14 residues long. The V end lost 3 bases, the J end lost 4 bases, and 13 bases lay between the germline ends. CDR3 nucleotide sequence: TGTGCCAGCAGTTTCGCCAGGGGCGGGTACGAGCAGTACTTC. Translating gives CASSFARGGYEQYF.

This clonotype was seen only a few times. The rearrangement uses TRBV18 and TRBJ1-1, with 7 positions matching TRBD1. CDR1 and CDR2 from the germline V gene are KGHSH and LQKENI. This CDR3 is built from 14 residues. The V gene end was trimmed by 6 bases and the J gene end by 0 bases; junction bases not matched to a gene: 4. In nucleotides, the CDR3 is TGTGCCAGCTCGGGGGGACAGATGAACACTGAAGCTTTCTTT. Its protein product is CASSGGQMNTEAFF.